The 16 T cell receptor beta chains listed next were all sequenced from one sample in a study of blood T cells in healthy people across ages. Primers used in a second PCR of roughly 7 to 12 cycles were a sample-barcoded 5' primer and a J-beta primer mix. TCRdb re-called the 5' RACE reads with MiXCR, one entry per CDR3 protein. The data show roughly 1.4 million distinct CDR3 sequences, around 59% seen once. The sample taken for sequencing was blood. These receptors were obtained from a man younger than 30 in good health.

The chain uses TRBV9 and TRBJ2-3; 9 bases match TRBD2. The CDR3 is made up of 16 amino acids. Germline-derived CDR1 and CDR2 are SGDLS and YYNGEE. J lost 3 bases, V lost 0 bases, and 5 bases had no gene match. CDR3 in DNA: TGTGCCAGCAGCGTAGGTGGTACTAGCGGGACAGATACGCAGTATTTT. Translation: CASSVGGTSGTDTQYF.

This sequence joins TRBV27 and TRBJ2-5; 8 positions match TRBD2. Per germline, CDR1 MNHEY and CDR2 SMNVEV (reference sequence). This CDR3 has 17 residues. Trimming took 5 bases from V and 0 from J; bases not matched to a gene: 11. CDR3 in DNA: TGTGCCAGCAGTAGTCGCCTCACTAGCGGAGACCAAGAGACCCAGTACTTC. Amino acid sequence: CASSSRLTSGDQETQYF.

V gene TRBV13 combines with J gene TRBJ2-7, with 15 positions matching TRBD2. The CDR3 spans 16 residues. In germline, CDR1 is PRHDT, CDR2 FYEKMQ (reference sequence). Trimming cost V 5 bases and J 6 bases; bases outside gene matches: 8. The CDR3 DNA reads as TGTGCCAGCAGCAGAGACGGACTAGCGGGAGGGCGCGAGCAGTACTTC. This codes for CASSRDGLAGGREQYF.

V gene TRBV3-1 combines with J gene TRBJ2-7; 9 bases align to TRBD2. The DNA end favors TRBJ2-5, so the J call may be wrong. The CDR3 loop spans 16 amino acids. Per germline, CDR1 LGHDT and CDR2 YNNKEL (reference sequence). The CDR3 nucleotides are TGTGCCAGCAGCCAAGGTACGGCGGGAGGGAAAGAGACCCAGTACTTC. Residues: CASSQGTAGGKETQYF.

This chain uses TRBV7-9 with TRBJ2-3, with D possibly being TRBD1 (7 bases). There are 16 residues in the CDR3. CDR1 and CDR2 (germline): SEHNR, FQNEAQ (reference sequence). The V gene lost 6 bases and the J gene lost 4 bases, with 20 bases spanning the gap. CDR3 in amino acids: CASRHGGAGGSDTQYF. The CDR3 coding sequence is TGTGCCAGCAGACACGGCGGGGCAGGGGGGTCAGATACGCAGTATTTT. Using reference TRBV7-9 and TRBJ2-3 for the parts outside the CDR3, the full variable domain is DTGVSQNPRHKITKRGQNVTFRCDPISEHNRLYWYRQTLGQGPEFLTYFQNEAQLEKSRLLSDRFSAERPKGSFSTLEIQRTEQGDSAMYLCASRHGGAGGSDTQYFGPGTRLTVL.

The CDR3 DNA reads as TGCGCCAGCAGCCAAGATCCCGGGCTAAGGGATACGCAGTATTTT. Translating it yields CASSQDPGLRDTQYF. The gene calls are TRBV4-1 and TRBJ2-3, with no clear D. The CDR3 is 15 residues long. CDR1 is MGHRA and CDR2 is YSYEKL in the germline V gene. The ends were cut back, 0 bases at V and 6 bases at J, with 13 bases in the middle.

The V gene is TRBV20-1, the J gene TRBJ2-7, with D possibly being TRBD2 (7 bases). The germline V gene encodes CDR1 DFQATT and CDR2 SNEGSKA (reference sequence). V gave up 5 bases and J gave up 3 bases, with 23 bases separating them. The CDR3 sequence is 16 residues long. This CDR3 is CSAEGGSERGGYEQYF. The CDR3, as DNA: TGCAGTGCTGAAGGGGGGTCAGAGCGGGGTGGCTACGAGCAGTACTTC.

This clonotype was recorded a few times. The CDR3 sequence is CASIKGLGYEQYF. Written as DNA, the CDR3 is TGTGCCAGCATTAAGGGGCTTGGGTACGAGCAGTACTTC. The V gene is TRBV6-1, the J gene TRBJ2-7; D is perhaps TRBD1 (5 bases). V lost 7 bases, J lost 4 bases, and 14 bases lay in between. There are 13 residues in the CDR3. The germline gives CDR1 MNHNS, CDR2 SASEGT.

The chain combines TRBV3-1 with TRBJ2-1; TRBD1 aligns across 12 bases. The J call may be incorrect, as the DNA end agrees better with TRBJ2-7. The CDR3 covers 16 residues. Germline V gene data show CDR1 as LGHDT and CDR2 as YNNKEL (reference sequence). The CDR3 spells CASSSAGTGGNNEQYF. Written as DNA, the CDR3 is TGTGCCAGCAGCTCGGCCGGGACAGGGGGCAACAATGAGCAGTACTTC.

Concerning this clonotype: A junction end diverges from the germline sequence, so it may reflect a read error. The rearrangement joins TRBV11-2 to TRBJ2-7; weak D call: TRBD2 (5 bases). The J call is doubtful: the DNA matches TRBJ2-4 better. Germline CDR1 SGHAT, CDR2 FQNNGV. The CDR3 extends over 17 amino acids. The chain's CDR3 is CASSHEDWLYPKSIQYF. CDR3 in DNA: TGTGCCAGCAGCCATGAGGACTGGCTGTATCCCAAAAGCATTCAGTACTTC.

The chain employs TRBV6-6 and TRBJ2-1, with D possibly being TRBD1 (6 bases). Trimming took 2 bases from V and 1 from J, leaving 12 bases between them. The CDR3 contains 16 residues. Germline V CDR1 and CDR2: MNHNY, SVGAGI (reference sequence). CDR3 region: CASSYLGTRSYNEQFF. For the CDR3, the DNA is TGTGCCAGCAGTTACCTAGGGACACGATCCTACAATGAGCAGTTCTTC.

CDR3 nucleotide sequence: TGTGCTAGTGGTTTGGACCGCTATGGCTACACCTTC. As protein: CASGLDRYGYTF. V gene TRBV12-5 combines with J gene TRBJ1-2, with no clear D. V was trimmed by 1 base and J by 4 bases, leaving 4 bases between them. This CDR3 comprises 12 residues. The germline CDR1 and CDR2 sequences are LGHNT and FRNRAP.

The J gene is TRBJ1-1, the V gene TRBV7-2, with D uncertain. The ends were cut back, 5 bases at V and 8 bases at J, with 15 bases in the middle. Germline V gives CDR1 SGHTA, CDR2 FQGNSA. The CDR3 loop spans 13 amino acids. The CDR3: CASSTHDRVEAFF. CDR3 in DNA: TGTGCCAGCAGCACCCATGACCGGGTCGAAGCTTTCTTT.

About this clonotype: An end of the junction differs from the germline gene, which may be a read error. The gene calls are TRBV5-1 and TRBJ2-7; D perhaps matches TRBD2 (5 bases). The CDR3 spans 15 residues. Germline values: CDR1 SGHRS, CDR2 YFSETQ. The CDR3 loop is CTSSHGLGLSYEQYF. Written as DNA, the CDR3 is TGCACCAGCAGCCACGGACTGGGTCTCTCCTACGAGCAGTACTTC. The whole variable domain, remainder taken from reference TRBV5-1 and TRBJ2-7, is KAGVTQTPRYLIKTRGQQVTLSCSPISGHRSVSWYQQTPGQGLQFLFEYFSETQRNKGNFPGRFSGRQFSNSRSEMNVSTLELGDSALYLCTSSHGLGLSYEQYFGPGTRLTVT.

This clonotype showed up just once. The chain couples TRBV11-3 to TRBJ2-5, with 13 bases fitting TRBD2. The CDR3 length is 18 residues. V lost 4 bases to trimming and J lost 2 bases; unmatched junction nucleotides: 10. Germline-derived CDR1 and CDR2 are SGHNT and YENEEA. The CDR3 DNA reads as TGTGCCAGCAGCTCCGGGACTAGCGGGGTCGGACTACAAGAGACCCAGTACTTC. It yields the protein CASSSGTSGVGLQETQYF.

J is TRBJ2-1 and V is TRBV4-2; D call uncertain. The V and J ends lost 0 bases and 6 bases respectively, with 15 bases between them. Per the germline V gene, CDR1 is LGHNA and CDR2 is YNFKEQ. CDR3 size: 16 residues. As DNA, the CDR3 is TGTGCCAGCAGCCAAGATTTGCGACTCTCTAGCAATGAGCAGTTCTTC. Translated: CASSQDLRLSSNEQFF.